A single TCR beta chain is shown here with its context. The sample originates from a study of glioma-infiltrating T cells after dendritic cell vaccination. Study context: Samples are from glioblastoma patients in Phase I and II dendritic cell vaccine trials.

The V gene end was trimmed by 0 bases and the J gene end by 10 bases; junction bases not matched to a gene: 9. CDR3 size: 15 residues. Germline V gene data show CDR1 as SGDLS and CDR2 as YYNGEE. Data came from immunoSEQ multiplex PCR; TCRdb stores just in-frame clones and leaves some out. The sample lists about 92,000 clones, around 86% occurring once. The sequencing here drew on blood, taken before dendritic cell vaccination. The sequence derives from a human donor with glioblastoma. The chain couples TRBV9 to TRBJ2-3; 9 bases match TRBD2. CDR3 sequence reads: CASSVELAGMYSQYF. In DNA, the CDR3 is TGTGCCAGCAGCGTAGAGCTAGCGGGGATGTACTCGCAGTATTTT.